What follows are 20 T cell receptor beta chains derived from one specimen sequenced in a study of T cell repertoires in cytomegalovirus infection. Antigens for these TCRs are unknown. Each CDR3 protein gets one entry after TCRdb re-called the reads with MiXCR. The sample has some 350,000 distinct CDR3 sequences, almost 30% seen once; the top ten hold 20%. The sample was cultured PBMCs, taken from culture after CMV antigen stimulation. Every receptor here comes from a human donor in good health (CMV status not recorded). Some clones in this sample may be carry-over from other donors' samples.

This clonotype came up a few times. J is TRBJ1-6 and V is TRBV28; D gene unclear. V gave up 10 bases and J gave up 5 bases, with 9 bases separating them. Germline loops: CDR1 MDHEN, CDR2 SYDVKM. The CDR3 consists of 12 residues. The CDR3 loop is CATRPHNSPLHF. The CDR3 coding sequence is TGTGCCACGCGGCCTCATAATTCACCCCTCCACTTT.

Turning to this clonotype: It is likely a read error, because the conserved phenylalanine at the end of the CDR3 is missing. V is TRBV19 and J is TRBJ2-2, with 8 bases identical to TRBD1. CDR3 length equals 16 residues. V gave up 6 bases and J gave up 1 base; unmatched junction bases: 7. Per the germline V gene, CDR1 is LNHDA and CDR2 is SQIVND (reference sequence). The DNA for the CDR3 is TGTGCCAGTAGCATTGGACAGGGCGGGAACACCGGGGAGCTGTTTCTT. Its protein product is CASSIGQGGNTGELFL.

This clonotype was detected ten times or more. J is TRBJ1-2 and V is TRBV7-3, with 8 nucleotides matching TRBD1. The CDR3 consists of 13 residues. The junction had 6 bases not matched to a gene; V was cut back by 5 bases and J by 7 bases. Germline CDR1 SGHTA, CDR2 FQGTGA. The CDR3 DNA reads TGTGCCAGCAGCCCAGACAGGGGTGGTGGCTACACCTTC. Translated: CASSPDRGGGYTF.

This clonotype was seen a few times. CDR3 amino acids: CASSLKQEIRLTDTQYF. DNA for the CDR3: TGCGCCAGCAGCTTGAAGCAGGAAATTCGGCTCACAGATACGCAGTATTTT. V usage is TRBV4-1 and J usage is TRBJ2-3; D not resolved. From germline, CDR1 is MGHRA and CDR2 YSYEKL. The germline V and J ends were trimmed by 5 bases and 2 bases, with 20 bases remaining between them. CDR3 length equals 17 residues.

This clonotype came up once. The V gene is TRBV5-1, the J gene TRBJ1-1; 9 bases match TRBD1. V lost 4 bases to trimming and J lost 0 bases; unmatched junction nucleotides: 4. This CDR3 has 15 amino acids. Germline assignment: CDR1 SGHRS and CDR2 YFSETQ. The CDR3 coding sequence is TGCGCCAGCAGCCCGGGGGACAGGGTGAACACTGAAGCTTTCTTT. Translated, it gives CASSPGDRVNTEAFF.

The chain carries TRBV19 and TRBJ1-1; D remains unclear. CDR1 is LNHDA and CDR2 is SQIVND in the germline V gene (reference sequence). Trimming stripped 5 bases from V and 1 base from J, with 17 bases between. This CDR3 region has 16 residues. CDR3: CASSSAIGRENTEAFF. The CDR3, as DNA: TGTGCCAGTAGTTCGGCCATTGGACGGGAGAACACTGAAGCTTTCTTT.

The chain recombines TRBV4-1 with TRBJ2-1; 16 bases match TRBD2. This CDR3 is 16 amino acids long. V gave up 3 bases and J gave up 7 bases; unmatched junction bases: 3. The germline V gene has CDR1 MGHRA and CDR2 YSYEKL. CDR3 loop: CASSHQGLAGGNEQFF. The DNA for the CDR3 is TGCGCCAGCAGCCACCAGGGACTAGCGGGGGGGAATGAGCAGTTCTTC.

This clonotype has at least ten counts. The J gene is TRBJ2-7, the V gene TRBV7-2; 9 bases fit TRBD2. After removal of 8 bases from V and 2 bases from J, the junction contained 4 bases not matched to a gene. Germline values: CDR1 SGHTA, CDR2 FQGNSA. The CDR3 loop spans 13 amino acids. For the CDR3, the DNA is TGTGCCAGCTCGCGGGAGGGGGCCTACGAGCAGTACTTC. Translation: CASSREGAYEQYF.

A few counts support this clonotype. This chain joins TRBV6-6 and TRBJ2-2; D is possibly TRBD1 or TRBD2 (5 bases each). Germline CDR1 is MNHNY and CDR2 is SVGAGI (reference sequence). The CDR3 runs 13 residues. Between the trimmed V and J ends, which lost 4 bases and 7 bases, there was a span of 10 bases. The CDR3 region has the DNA TGTGCCAGCAGTTCCGGGGCGGTCGGGGAGCTGTTTTTT. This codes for CASSSGAVGELFF.

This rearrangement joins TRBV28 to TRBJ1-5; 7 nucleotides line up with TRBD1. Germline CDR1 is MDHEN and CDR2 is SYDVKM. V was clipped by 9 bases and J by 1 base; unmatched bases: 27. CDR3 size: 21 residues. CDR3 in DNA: TGTGCCAGAAAACTATCCGGGACAGAACTATTGGAATTCGGGAGCAATCAGCCCCAGCATTTT. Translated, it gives CARKLSGTELLEFGSNQPQHF.

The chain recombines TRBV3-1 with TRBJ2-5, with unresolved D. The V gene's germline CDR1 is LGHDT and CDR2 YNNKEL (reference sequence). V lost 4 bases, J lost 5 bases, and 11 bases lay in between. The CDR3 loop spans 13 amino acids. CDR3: CASSPRATETQYF. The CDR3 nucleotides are TGTGCCAGCAGCCCTCGGGCTACGGAGACCCAGTACTTC.

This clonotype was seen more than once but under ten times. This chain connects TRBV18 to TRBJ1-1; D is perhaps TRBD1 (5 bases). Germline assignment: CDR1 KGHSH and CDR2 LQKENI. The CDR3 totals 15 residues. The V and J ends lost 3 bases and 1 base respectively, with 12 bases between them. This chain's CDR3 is CASSPPDSTNTEAFF. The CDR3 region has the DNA TGTGCCAGCTCACCCCCCGACAGTACGAACACTGAAGCTTTCTTT.

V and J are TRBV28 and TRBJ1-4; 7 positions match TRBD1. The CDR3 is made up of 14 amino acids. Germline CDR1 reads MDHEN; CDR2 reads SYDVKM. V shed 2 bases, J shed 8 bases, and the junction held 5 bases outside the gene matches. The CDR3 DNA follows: TGTGCCAGCAGTTTAAGGGACAGCGAAGAAAAACTGTTTTTT. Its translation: CASSLRDSEEKLFF.

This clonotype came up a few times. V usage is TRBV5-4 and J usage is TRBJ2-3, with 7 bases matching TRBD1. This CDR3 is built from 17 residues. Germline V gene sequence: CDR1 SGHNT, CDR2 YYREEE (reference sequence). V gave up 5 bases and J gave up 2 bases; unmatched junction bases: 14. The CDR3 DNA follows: TGTGCCAGCAGACCCGGGAACAGGGGATTAAACACAGATACGCAGTATTTT. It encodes CASRPGNRGLNTDTQYF.

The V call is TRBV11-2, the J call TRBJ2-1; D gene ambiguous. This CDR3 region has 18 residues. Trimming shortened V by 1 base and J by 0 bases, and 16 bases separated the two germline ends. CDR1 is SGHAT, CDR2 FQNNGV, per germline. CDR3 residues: CASSLGPPQSSSYNEQFF. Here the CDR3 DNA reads TGTGCCAGCAGCTTAGGCCCGCCCCAATCGAGCTCCTACAATGAGCAGTTCTTC. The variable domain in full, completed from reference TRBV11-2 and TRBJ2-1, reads EAGVAQSPRYKIIEKRQSVAFWCNPISGHATLYWYQQILGQGPKLLIQFQNNGVVDDSQLPKDRFSAERLKGVDSTLKIQPAKLEDSAVYLCASSLGPPQSSSYNEQFFGPGTRLTVL.

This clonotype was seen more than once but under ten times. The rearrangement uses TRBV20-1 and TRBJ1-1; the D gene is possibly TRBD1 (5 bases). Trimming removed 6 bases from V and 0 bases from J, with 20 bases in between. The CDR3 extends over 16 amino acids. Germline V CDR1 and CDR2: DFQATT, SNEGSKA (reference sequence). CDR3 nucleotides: TGCAGTGCAATTGCCGGGACGGGTACAATGAACACTGAAGCTTTCTTT. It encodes CSAIAGTGTMNTEAFF.

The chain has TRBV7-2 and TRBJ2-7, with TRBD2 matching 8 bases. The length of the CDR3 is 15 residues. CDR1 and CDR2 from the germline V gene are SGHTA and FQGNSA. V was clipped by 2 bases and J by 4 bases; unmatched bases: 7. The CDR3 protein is CASSLMSAGEYEQYF. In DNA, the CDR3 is TGTGCCAGCAGCTTAATGTCAGCGGGAGAATACGAGCAGTACTTC.

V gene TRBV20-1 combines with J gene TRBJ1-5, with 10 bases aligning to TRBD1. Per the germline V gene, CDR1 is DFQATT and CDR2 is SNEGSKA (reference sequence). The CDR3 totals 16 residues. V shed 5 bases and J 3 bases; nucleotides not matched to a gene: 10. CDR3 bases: TGCAGTGCTGGCGCCGGGACAGGGGTCACCAATCAGCCCCAGCATTTT. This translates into CSAGAGTGVTNQPQHF.

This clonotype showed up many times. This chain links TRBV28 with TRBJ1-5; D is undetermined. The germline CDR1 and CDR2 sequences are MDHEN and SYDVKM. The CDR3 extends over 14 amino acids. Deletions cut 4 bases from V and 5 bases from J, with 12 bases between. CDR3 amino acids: CASSSPAAYQPQHF. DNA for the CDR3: TGTGCCAGCAGTTCCCCCGCCGCTTATCAGCCCCAGCATTTT. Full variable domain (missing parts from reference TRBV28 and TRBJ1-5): DVKVTQSSRYLVKRTGEKVFLECVQDMDHENMFWYRQDPGLGLRLIYFSYDVKMKEKGDIPEGYSVSREKKERFSLILESASTNQTSMYLCASSSPAAYQPQHFGDGTRLSIL.

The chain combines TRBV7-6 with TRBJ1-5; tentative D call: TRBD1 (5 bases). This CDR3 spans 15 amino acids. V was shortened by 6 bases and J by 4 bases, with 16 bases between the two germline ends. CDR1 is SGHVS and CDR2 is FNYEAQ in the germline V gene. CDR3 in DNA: TGTGCCAGCAGACTGGGACCCCTAGGGAATCAGCCCCAGCATTTT. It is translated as CASRLGPLGNQPQHF.